This TCR beta chain stems from a study of early T cells in non-severe SARS-CoV-2 infection. Turning to the study itself: Bulk RNA taken from unsorted whole blood was sequenced, leaving chains unpaired.

Germline lookup yields CDR1 LGHNA and CDR2 YNFKEQ. The CDR3 consists of 16 residues. Trimming took 4 bases from V and 3 from J; bases not matched to a gene: 8. TCRdb re-called the 5' RACE reads with MiXCR, one entry per CDR3 protein. The table shows about 83,000 distinct CDR3 sequences, with around 9.3% occurring only once. Sequencing used whole blood, obtained at baseline. The rearrangement uses TRBV4-2 and TRBJ1-4; TRBD1 matches 7 bases. The clonotype was recovered from an adult who was a healthcare worker with PCR-confirmed SARS-CoV-2 infection or an uninfected control (not recorded which). CDR3 protein: CASSPRQGMANEKLFF. The CDR3, as DNA: TGTGCCAGCAGCCCCCGACAGGGAATGGCTAATGAAAAACTGTTTTTT.